The 32 T cell receptor beta chains below were found in one sample sequenced in a study of shared clonotypes between healthy human individuals (dated by TCRdb to 2018 to 2021). Preparation of the library involved the immunoSEQ multiplex PCR assay. TCRdb's version of the immuneACCESS table is confined to in-frame rearrangements and falls short of the full clone set. An unresolved V gene accounts for under half of the shortfall where checked; the remainder is of unknown origin. The sample table contains 600,000 to 750,000 clones; only one count was recorded for more than 70% of them. The top ten constitute approximately 2% of the sample. Sequencing input: memory CD4+ T cells sorted from blood. The sample's cell subset or site, from its label and the paper: CD45RA-negative fraction. These receptors all come from a woman in her 30s in good health.

Note on this clone: The same CDR3 also results from other DNA sequences found in this sample. This chain connects TRBV30 to TRBJ1-5, with TRBD1 identical over 7 bases. J lost 6 bases, V lost 2 bases, and 4 bases had no gene match. CDR3 size: 13 residues. Germline V gene lookup returns CDR1 GTSNPN and CDR2 SVGIG (reference sequence). This CDR3 is CAWSLGGGQPQHF. DNA for the CDR3: TGTGCCTGGAGTCTAGGGGGCGGTCAGCCCCAGCATTTT. Full variable domain (outside the CDR3, taken from reference TRBV30 and TRBJ1-5): SQTIHQWPATLVQPVGSPLSLECTVEGTSNPNLYWYRQAAGRGLQLLFYSVGIGQISSEVPQNLSASRPQDRQFILSSKKLLLSDSGFYLCAWSLGGGQPQHFGDGTRLSIL.

The chain joins TRBV6-5 to TRBJ1-4; TRBD1 is a possible D gene (5 bases). The CDR3 has 15 amino acids. V was trimmed by 4 bases and J by 3 bases, leaving 12 bases between them. Germline CDR1 is MNHEY and CDR2 is SVGAGI. The CDR3 coding sequence is TGTGCCAGCAGTTCACCGGGACGGCCTAATGAAAAACTGTTTTTT. It translates to CASSSPGRPNEKLFF.

This rearrangement joins TRBV5-4 to TRBJ2-2; unclear D gene. Germline V lookup: CDR1 SGHNT, CDR2 YYREEE (reference sequence). V gave up 2 bases and J gave up 7 bases, with 6 bases separating them. The CDR3 sequence is 12 residues long. DNA of the CDR3: TGTGCCAGCAGCTTTAAGCTCGGGGAGCTGTTTTTT. Translation gives CASSFKLGELFF.

The CDR3 DNA reads TGCGCCAGCAGCTTGGCCCGAGAGTCCGGCACAGATACGCAGTATTTT. Translation: CASSLARESGTDTQYF. The rearrangement links TRBV5-1 to TRBJ2-3; D is uncertain. Trimming stripped 0 bases from V and 1 base from J, with 12 bases between. The CDR3 covers 16 residues. In germline, CDR1 is SGHRS, CDR2 YFSETQ.

The chain recombines TRBV28 with TRBJ2-7, with D possibly matching TRBD1 (5 bases). Germline lookup yields CDR1 MDHEN and CDR2 SYDVKM. The CDR3 runs to 14 residues. The ends were cut back, 5 bases at V and 2 bases at J, with 13 bases in the middle. CDR3 in amino acids: CASSPPDKAYEQYF. The CDR3 nucleotides are TGTGCCAGCAGTCCCCCGGACAAAGCCTACGAGCAGTACTTC.

The chain is built from TRBV4-1 and TRBJ2-1, with 15 bases identical to TRBD2. The V gene end was trimmed by 4 bases and the J gene end by 4 bases; junction bases not matched to a gene: 8. Germline-derived CDR1 and CDR2 are MGHRA and YSYEKL. The CDR3 runs to 18 residues. In DNA form, the CDR3 reads TGCGCCAGCAGCCCCCGTTGGACTAGCGGGAGGGGTTACAATGAGCAGTTCTTC. This translates into CASSPRWTSGRGYNEQFF.

Only a few counts were recorded for this clone. The J gene is TRBJ2-1, the V gene TRBV7-9; D is undetermined. This CDR3 is 13 amino acids long. CDR1 is SEHNR, CDR2 FQNEAQ, per germline (reference sequence). The ends were cut back, 1 base at V and 7 bases at J, with 8 bases in the middle. CDR3 region: CASSLGQSNEQFF. CDR3 coding DNA: TGTGCCAGCAGCTTAGGGCAGAGTAATGAGCAGTTCTTC.

The chain recombines TRBV11-2 with TRBJ1-1, with D possibly TRBD1 on 5 matching bases. The CDR3 length is 17 residues. Trimming shortened V by 4 bases and J by 1 base, and 19 bases separated the two germline ends. The germline V gene encodes CDR1 SGHAT and CDR2 FQNNGV. This CDR3 is CASSWRFTGTGNTEAFF. The CDR3 region has the DNA TGTGCCAGCAGCTGGAGGTTCACCGGGACGGGGAACACTGAAGCTTTCTTT.

Only one count was recorded for this clone. The chain joins TRBV11-2 to TRBJ2-3, with D maybe TRBD1 (5 bases). Trimming stripped 2 bases from V and 2 bases from J, with 8 bases between. Germline CDR1 and CDR2: SGHAT and FQNNGV. CDR3 length: 14 residues. The CDR3 DNA sequence: TGTGCCAGCAGCTTAAGGGGAAACACAGATACGCAGTATTTT. Amino acid sequence: CASSLRGNTDTQYF.

This chain joins TRBV28 and TRBJ1-5; D remains ambiguous. Germline lookup yields CDR1 MDHEN and CDR2 SYDVKM. The CDR3 is made up of 14 amino acids. Deletions cut 5 bases from V and 6 bases from J, with 14 bases between. The CDR3 DNA is TGTGCCAGCAGTCTCAGCTGGGGTGCTCAGCCCCAGCATTTT. This encodes CASSLSWGAQPQHF.

There are many counts of this clone. The same CDR3 is also encoded by other DNA sequences in this sample. This sequence joins TRBV6-6 and TRBJ2-7; D is perhaps TRBD1 (6 bases). V was clipped by 4 bases and J by 0 bases, with 10 bases between them. The CDR3 spans 14 residues. The germline CDR1 and CDR2 sequences are MNHNY and SVGAGI (reference sequence). The DNA for the CDR3 is TGTGCCAGCAGTTGGGGGACACCCTCCTACGAGCAGTACTTC. Its translation: CASSWGTPSYEQYF.

The V call is TRBV18, the J call TRBJ1-5; 7 bases map to TRBD1. The junction had 6 bases not matched to a gene; V was cut back by 5 bases and J by 5 bases. The CDR3 sequence is 14 residues long. Germline assignment: CDR1 KGHSH and CDR2 LQKENI. DNA for the CDR3: TGTGCCAGCTCAAAGGGACAGACACATCAGCCCCAGCATTTT. As protein: CASSKGQTHQPQHF.

The chain uses TRBV2 and TRBJ2-7, with TRBD1 as a possible D gene (5 bases). CDR1 SNHLY and CDR2 FYNNEI come from the germline V gene. Trimming shortened V by 6 bases and J by 3 bases, and 9 bases separated the two germline ends. CDR3 length: 12 residues. The CDR3 sequence is CASRDTYYEQYF. CDR3 nucleotide sequence: TGTGCCAGCAGGGACACGTACTACGAGCAGTACTTC.

The chain has TRBV19 and TRBJ1-2; 8 bases are shared with TRBD1. V shed 8 bases and J 0 bases; nucleotides not matched to a gene: 11. CDR1 and CDR2 from the germline V gene are LNHDA and SQIVND (reference sequence). This CDR3 contains 16 residues. CDR3 in DNA: TGTGCCAGTCACAGGGGGGGGACTGATCCTAACTATGGCTACACCTTC. The encoded protein is CASHRGGTDPNYGYTF.

This clone showed up just once. The chain has TRBV30 and TRBJ1-3; the D is unclear. This CDR3 is built from 14 residues. Germline V CDR1 and CDR2: GTSNPN, SVGIG (reference sequence). V dropped 2 bases and J dropped 0 bases, with 8 bases sitting between them. The CDR3 DNA reads TGTGCCTGGAGTTTTCAGAGCTCTGGAAACACCATATATTTT. The encoded protein is CAWSFQSSGNTIYF.

This chain joins TRBV6-1 and TRBJ2-1; TRBD2 aligns across 8 bases. The CDR3 extends over 16 amino acids. Germline V lookup: CDR1 MNHNS, CDR2 SASEGT. J lost 3 bases, V lost 3 bases, and 7 bases had no gene match. Here the CDR3 reads CASSDYVSGSYNEQFF. CDR3 nucleotides: TGTGCCAGCAGTGACTACGTCAGCGGGAGCTACAATGAGCAGTTCTTC.

This clone was observed a few times. This chain links TRBV28 with TRBJ2-4; D call uncertain. V lost 6 bases, J lost 0 bases, and 15 bases lay in between. Germline loops: CDR1 MDHEN, CDR2 SYDVKM. CDR3 size: 16 residues. Here the CDR3 DNA reads TGTGCCAGCAGCCGAATCCCTACTCTAGCCAAAAACATTCAGTACTTC. This encodes CASSRIPTLAKNIQYF.

The gene calls are TRBV28 and TRBJ1-2; D is unclear. Per the germline V gene, CDR1 is MDHEN and CDR2 is SYDVKM. V lost 5 bases to trimming and J lost 4 bases, with 11 bases between them. The CDR3 has 13 residues. The CDR3 DNA reads as TGTGCCAGCAGTGCGGTGGCAGCCTATGGCTACACCTTC. Translating gives CASSAVAAYGYTF.

This chain joins TRBV9 and TRBJ1-2; a possible D gene is TRBD1 (5 bases). CDR3 size: 15 residues. With 0 bases removed from V and 4 bases from J, the gap between germline ends came to 13 bases. CDR1 SGDLS and CDR2 YYNGEE come from the germline V gene. This chain's CDR3 is CASSVDPSGGYGYTF. DNA of the CDR3: TGTGCCAGCAGCGTAGACCCTTCTGGGGGCTATGGCTACACCTTC.

The V and J genes are TRBV28 and TRBJ1-1; D is unclear. The CDR3 is 12 residues long. CDR1 and CDR2 from the germline V gene are MDHEN and SYDVKM. V shed 4 bases and J shed 3 bases, with 6 bases lying between them. As DNA, the CDR3 is TGTGCCAGCAGTTCAGTAGACACTGAAGCTTTCTTT. This translates into CASSSVDTEAFF. Supplemented by reference TRBV28 and TRBJ1-1, the full variable domain reads DVKVTQSSRYLVKRTGEKVFLECVQDMDHENMFWYRQDPGLGLRLIYFSYDVKMKEKGDIPEGYSVSREKKERFSLILESASTNQTSMYLCASSSVDTEAFFGQGTRLTVV.

This chain uses TRBV11-2 with TRBJ2-1; no reliable D call. This CDR3 comprises 15 residues. Trimming left V 5 bases short and J 0 bases short, with 11 bases between. Germline V gives CDR1 SGHAT, CDR2 FQNNGV. CDR3 protein: CASSAALSSYNEQFF. For the CDR3, the DNA is TGTGCCAGCAGCGCAGCACTGAGCTCCTACAATGAGCAGTTCTTC. The variable domain in full, with the rest retrieved from reference TRBV11-2 and TRBJ2-1, is EAGVAQSPRYKIIEKRQSVAFWCNPISGHATLYWYQQILGQGPKLLIQFQNNGVVDDSQLPKDRFSAERLKGVDSTLKIQPAKLEDSAVYLCASSAALSSYNEQFFGPGTRLTVL.

The chain uses TRBV5-1 and TRBJ2-5; D might be TRBD2 (6 bases). CDR1 is SGHRS, CDR2 YFSETQ, per germline. The CDR3 runs 13 residues. Deletions cut 3 bases from V and 2 bases from J, with 8 bases between. CDR3 nucleotides: TGCGCCAGCAGCTCGGCGGGACAAGAGACCCAGTACTTC. Amino acids: CASSSAGQETQYF.

This clone was detected a few times. V usage is TRBV29-1 and J usage is TRBJ2-3; D is possibly TRBD2 (5 bases). Looked up from germline, CDR1 is SQVTM and CDR2 is ANQGSEA. V was trimmed by 3 bases and J by 0 bases, leaving 13 bases between them. The CDR3 spans 15 residues. CDR3 amino acids: CSVELAIGSTDTQYF. The DNA of the CDR3 is TGCAGCGTTGAGCTAGCTATCGGTAGCACAGATACGCAGTATTTT.

As to this clone: Different DNA sequences within this sample yield the same CDR3. The rearrangement links TRBV6-5 to TRBJ2-7; 10 bases fit TRBD1. J gave up 4 bases and V 8 bases, and 5 bases lay outside the gene matches. This CDR3 spans 13 amino acids. From germline, CDR1 is MNHEY and CDR2 SVGAGI. The CDR3 sequence is CASGRDRGYEQYF. The DNA for the CDR3 is TGTGCCAGCGGCCGGGACAGGGGTTACGAGCAGTACTTC.

The chain is built from TRBV10-1 and TRBJ2-1; 15 positions agree with TRBD2. The CDR3 is made up of 15 amino acids. Germline V gives CDR1 WNHNN, CDR2 SYGVQD (reference sequence). The V segment lost 2 bases and the J segment 7 bases; nucleotides outside the gene matches: 0. For the CDR3, the DNA is TGCGCCAGCAGTGAGGGACTAGCGGGAGGGAATGAGCAGTTCTTC. Translation: CASSEGLAGGNEQFF.

In this sample, this clone turned up a few times. CDR3 sequence: CASSQDWTSGGQEQFF. CDR3 nucleotide sequence: TGTGCCAGCAGCCAAGATTGGACTAGCGGGGGACAGGAGCAGTTCTTC. This chain links TRBV4-2 with TRBJ2-1; the match to TRBD2 covers 13 bases. This CDR3 region has 16 residues. Germline values: CDR1 LGHNA, CDR2 YNFKEQ. V lost 0 bases and J lost 10; bases outside the gene matches: 6.

J is TRBJ1-4 and V is TRBV2, with D perhaps matching TRBD1 (5 bases). CDR3 length: 14 amino acids. V lost 5 bases to trimming and J lost 7 bases, with 14 bases between them. Germline V gene sequence: CDR1 SNHLY, CDR2 FYNNEI. The DNA of the CDR3 is TGTGCCAGCAGTCAATGGACAACTGGTGAAAAACTGTTTTTT. It is translated as CASSQWTTGEKLFF.

The J gene is TRBJ2-6, the V gene TRBV27; D uncertain. V shed 6 bases and J shed 3 bases, with 9 bases lying between them. CDR3 size: 14 residues. The V gene's germline CDR1 is MNHEY and CDR2 SMNVEV (reference sequence). The CDR3 sequence is CASRGPGGANVLTF. CDR3 nucleotides: TGTGCCAGCAGAGGGCCTGGTGGGGCCAACGTCCTGACTTTC.

This chain joins TRBV2 and TRBJ1-1; D is unresolved. This CDR3 contains 11 residues. The V gene's germline CDR1 is SNHLY and CDR2 FYNNEI. Trimming took 7 bases from V and 9 from J, leaving 12 bases between them. The CDR3 DNA sequence: TGTGCCAGCAAAAATACCCGTCAAGCTTTCTTT. It specifies CASKNTRQAFF.

The chain uses TRBV19 and TRBJ2-1; the match to TRBD2 covers 12 bases. The V and J ends lost 6 bases and 2 bases, in that order; junction bases with no gene match: 2. Germline CDR1 and CDR2: LNHDA and SQIVND (reference sequence). The CDR3 is 15 residues long. DNA for the CDR3: TGTGCCAGTAGACGGACTAGCGGGACCTACAATGAGCAGTTCTTC. Translating gives CASRRTSGTYNEQFF.

This sequence joins TRBV28 and TRBJ2-7; the D is unclear. V gave up 6 bases and J gave up 5 bases, with 14 bases separating them. Per the germline V gene, CDR1 is MDHEN and CDR2 is SYDVKM. The CDR3 extends over 13 amino acids. The CDR3 spells CASRPNTVNEQYF. The CDR3 DNA sequence: TGTGCCAGCAGACCGAACACCGTTAACGAGCAGTACTTC.

This clone was detected only once. V and J are TRBV18 and TRBJ1-3; D is ambiguous. V was shortened by 6 bases and J by 3 bases, with 15 bases between the two germline ends. CDR3 length equals 15 residues. CDR1 KGHSH and CDR2 LQKENI come from the germline V gene. The CDR3 nucleotides read TGTGCCAGCTCGCCTGACTTGTATGGTGGAAACACCATATATTTT. Its protein product is CASSPDLYGGNTIYF.